This TCR beta chain was captured in a study of blood T cell repertoires in COVID-19. Whole-study context: Researchers got acute and convalescent COVID-19 samples from the United States, Italy and Spain. In each case, the material was cDNA or gDNA derived from T cells, B-cell-depleted T cells, or PBMCs.

In the authors' methods: Amplification of reference gene primers was used by the study to estimate nucleated cell counts. Here immunoSEQ multiplex PCR was the method, and the copy in TCRdb shows in-frame clones only, minus some. That table is the source of V, J and clone size, and D and trimming were worked out from the DNA. The sample records some 150,000 clones, 85% being singletons. The trim removed 2 bases at V and 2 bases at J, leaving 9 bases unmatched. Germline assignment: CDR1 ENHRY and CDR2 SYGVKD. The CDR3 is made up of 16 amino acids. Sequencing was done on a sample of peripheral blood. This TCR was recovered from a woman between 35 and 50 years old with active or convalescent COVID-19. This rearrangement joins TRBV10-3 to TRBJ2-7; 7 bases are shared with TRBD1. CDR3 DNA sequence: TGTGCCATCAGTGAGCCCACGGGACAGATACCCTACGAGCAGTACTTC. The encoded protein is CAISEPTGQIPYEQYF.